Described below is a single T cell receptor (beta chain) sequence and its context. The sample comes from a study of technical replicates of blood from several donors. Clones were read by immunoSEQ multiplex PCR, and TCRdb kept only the in-frame ones, dropping some. This table has approximately 82,000 clones, 94% appearing once. The CDR3 extends over 15 amino acids. Germline V CDR1 and CDR2: MGHRA, YSYEKL. Trimming took 5 bases from V and 3 from J; bases not matched to a gene: 10. Input material: T cells isolated from PBMCs. The clonotype comes from a human donor in good health. The chain employs TRBV4-1 and TRBJ2-7, with 7 positions matching TRBD1. The CDR3 loop reads CASSTVPGGSYEQYF. DNA for the CDR3: TGCGCCAGCAGCACAGTGCCAGGGGGTAGCTACGAGCAGTACTTC.